The 3 T cell receptor beta chains presented below share a single source sample, sequenced in a study of cytomegalovirus exposure and HLA in healthy donors. Clones were read by immunoSEQ multiplex PCR, and TCRdb kept only the in-frame ones, dropping some. The sample gives tens of thousands of clones, 85% to 95% of which show up once; approximately 3% is in the top ten. The specimen sequenced was PBMCs. The receptors derive from a woman younger than 30 in good health and CMV-seropositive.

V gene TRBV5-1 combines with J gene TRBJ2-3, with 8 bases lining up with TRBD2. The CDR3 sequence is 16 residues long. Trimming at V came to 4 bases and at J to 3 bases, leaving 10 bases not matched to a gene. Germline assignment: CDR1 SGHRS and CDR2 YFSETQ. The CDR3 sequence: CASSANLAGTTDTQYF. CDR3 in DNA: TGCGCCAGCAGCGCGAACTTAGCGGGAACAACAGATACGCAGTATTTT.

J is TRBJ1-6 and V is TRBV11-2, with 7 bases identical to TRBD1. The CDR3 is 17 residues long. The J segment lost 0 bases and the V segment lost 5 bases, leaving 7 bases of the junction unmatched. CDR1 and CDR2 from the germline V gene are SGHAT and FQNNGV. In DNA, the CDR3 is TGTGCCAGCAGCCACACAGGGGCCAACTCCTATAATTCACCCCTCCACTTT. This gives the protein CASSHTGANSYNSPLHF. The whole variable domain, remainder taken from reference TRBV11-2 and TRBJ1-6, is EAGVAQSPRYKIIEKRQSVAFWCNPISGHATLYWYQQILGQGPKLLIQFQNNGVVDDSQLPKDRFSAERLKGVDSTLKIQPAKLEDSAVYLCASSHTGANSYNSPLHFGNGTRLTVT.

The chain joins TRBV6-6 to TRBJ2-5; 7 bases fit TRBD1. The CDR3 has 12 amino acids. V was clipped by 7 bases and J by 2 bases; unmatched bases: 1. CDR1 and CDR2 from the germline V gene are MNHNY and SVGAGI (reference sequence). The CDR3 loop reads CASKDRQETQYF. The CDR3 DNA sequence: TGTGCCAGCAAGGACAGGCAAGAGACCCAGTACTTC.